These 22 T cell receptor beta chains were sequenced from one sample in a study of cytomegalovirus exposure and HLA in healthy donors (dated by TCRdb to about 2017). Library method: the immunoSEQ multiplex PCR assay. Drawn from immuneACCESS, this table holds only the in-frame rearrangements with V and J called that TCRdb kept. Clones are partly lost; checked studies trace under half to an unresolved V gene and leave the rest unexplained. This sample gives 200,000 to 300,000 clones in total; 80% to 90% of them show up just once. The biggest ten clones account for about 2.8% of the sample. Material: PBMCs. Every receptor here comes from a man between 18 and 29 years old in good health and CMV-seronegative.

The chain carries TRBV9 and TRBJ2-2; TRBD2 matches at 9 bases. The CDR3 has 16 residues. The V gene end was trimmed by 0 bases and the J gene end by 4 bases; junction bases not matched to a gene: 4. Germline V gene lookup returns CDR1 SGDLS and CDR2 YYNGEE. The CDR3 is CASSVGLAGVTGELFF. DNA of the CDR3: TGTGCCAGCAGCGTAGGGTTAGCGGGAGTCACCGGGGAGCTGTTTTTT.

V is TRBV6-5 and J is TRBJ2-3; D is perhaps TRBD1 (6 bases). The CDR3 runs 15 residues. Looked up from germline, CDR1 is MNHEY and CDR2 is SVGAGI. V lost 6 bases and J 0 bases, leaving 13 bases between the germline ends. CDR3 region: CASRPGQLSTDTQYF. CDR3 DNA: TGTGCCAGCAGACCCGGACAGCTAAGCACAGATACGCAGTATTTT.

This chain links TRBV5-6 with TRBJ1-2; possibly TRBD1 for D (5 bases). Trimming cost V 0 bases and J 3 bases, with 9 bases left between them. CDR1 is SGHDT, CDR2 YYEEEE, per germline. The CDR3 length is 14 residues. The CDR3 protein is CASSLGGIDYGYTF. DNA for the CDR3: TGTGCCAGCAGCTTGGGGGGCATTGACTATGGCTACACCTTC.

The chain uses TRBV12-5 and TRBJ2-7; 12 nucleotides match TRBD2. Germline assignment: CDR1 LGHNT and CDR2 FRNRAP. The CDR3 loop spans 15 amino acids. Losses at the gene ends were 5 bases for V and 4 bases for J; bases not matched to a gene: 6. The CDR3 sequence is CASGQTSGRKYEQYF. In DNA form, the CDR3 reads TGTGCTAGTGGTCAAACTAGCGGGAGGAAGTACGAGCAGTACTTC.

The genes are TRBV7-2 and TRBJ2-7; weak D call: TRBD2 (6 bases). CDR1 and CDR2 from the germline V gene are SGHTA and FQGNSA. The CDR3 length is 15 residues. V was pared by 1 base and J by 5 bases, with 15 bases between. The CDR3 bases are TGTGCCAGCAGCTTAGGGCCAATGGACTACCACGAGCAGTACTTC. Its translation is CASSLGPMDYHEQYF.

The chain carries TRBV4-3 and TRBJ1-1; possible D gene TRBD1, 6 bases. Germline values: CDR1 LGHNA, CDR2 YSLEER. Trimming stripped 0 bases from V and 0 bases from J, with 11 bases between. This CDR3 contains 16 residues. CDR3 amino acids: CASSQDAGAMNTEAFF. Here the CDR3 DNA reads TGCGCCAGCAGCCAAGATGCGGGGGCGATGAACACTGAAGCTTTCTTT.

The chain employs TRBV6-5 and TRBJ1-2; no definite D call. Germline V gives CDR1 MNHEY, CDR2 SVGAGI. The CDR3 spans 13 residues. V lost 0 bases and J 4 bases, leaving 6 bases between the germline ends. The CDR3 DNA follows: TGTGCCAGCAGTTACTCGAACATCTATGGCTACACCTTC. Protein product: CASSYSNIYGYTF.

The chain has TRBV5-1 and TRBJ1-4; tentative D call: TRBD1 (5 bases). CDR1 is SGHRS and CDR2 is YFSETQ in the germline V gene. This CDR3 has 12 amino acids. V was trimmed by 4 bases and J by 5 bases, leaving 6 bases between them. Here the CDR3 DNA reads TGCGCCAGCAGCGGGGCGAATGAAAAACTGTTTTTT. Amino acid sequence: CASSGANEKLFF.

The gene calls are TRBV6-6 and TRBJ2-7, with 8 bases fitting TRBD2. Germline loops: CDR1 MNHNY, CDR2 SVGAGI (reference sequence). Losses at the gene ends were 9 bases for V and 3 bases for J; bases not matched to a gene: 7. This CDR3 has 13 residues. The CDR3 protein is CASSAGDLYEQYF. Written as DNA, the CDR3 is TGTGCCAGTTCAGCGGGGGACCTCTACGAGCAGTACTTC.

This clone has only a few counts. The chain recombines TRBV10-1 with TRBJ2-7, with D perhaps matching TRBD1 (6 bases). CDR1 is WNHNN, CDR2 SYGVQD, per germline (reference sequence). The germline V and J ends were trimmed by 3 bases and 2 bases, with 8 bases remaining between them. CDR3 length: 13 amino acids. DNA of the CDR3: TGCGCCAGCAGTGATACAGGGACCTACGAGCAGTACTTC. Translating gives CASSDTGTYEQYF.

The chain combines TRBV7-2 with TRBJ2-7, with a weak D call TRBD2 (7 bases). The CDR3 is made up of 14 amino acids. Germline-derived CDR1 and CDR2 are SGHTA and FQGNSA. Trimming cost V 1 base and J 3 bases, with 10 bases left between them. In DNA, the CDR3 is TGTGCCAGCAGCTTAGAGGGGGGGAACTACGAGCAGTACTTC. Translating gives CASSLEGGNYEQYF.

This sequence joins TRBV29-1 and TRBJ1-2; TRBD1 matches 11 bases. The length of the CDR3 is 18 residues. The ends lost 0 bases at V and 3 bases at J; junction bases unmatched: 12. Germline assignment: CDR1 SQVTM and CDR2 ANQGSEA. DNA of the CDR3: TGCAGCGTTGAAGATCAGGGGACAGGGGGAATTTACGACTATGGCTACACCTTC. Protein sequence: CSVEDQGTGGIYDYGYTF.

The CDR3 sequence is CASSLTFASSYEQYF. Written as DNA, the CDR3 is TGCGCCAGCAGCTTGACCTTCGCGAGCTCCTACGAGCAGTACTTC. The chain links TRBV5-1 to TRBJ2-7; D remains ambiguous. Germline lookup yields CDR1 SGHRS and CDR2 YFSETQ. V was clipped by 1 base and J by 0 bases, with 11 bases between them. The CDR3 has 15 residues. Variable domain in full (rest from reference TRBV5-1 and TRBJ2-7): KAGVTQTPRYLIKTRGQQVTLSCSPISGHRSVSWYQQTPGQGLQFLFEYFSETQRNKGNFPGRFSGRQFSNSRSEMNVSTLELGDSALYLCASSLTFASSYEQYFGPGTRLTVT.

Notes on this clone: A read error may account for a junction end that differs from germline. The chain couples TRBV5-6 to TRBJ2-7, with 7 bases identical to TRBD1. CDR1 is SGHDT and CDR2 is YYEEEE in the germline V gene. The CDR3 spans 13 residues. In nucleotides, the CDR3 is TGTGCCAGCAGCTCAGGGGGTCCGGGACGTTGGTTCTTC. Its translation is CASSSGGPGRWFF.

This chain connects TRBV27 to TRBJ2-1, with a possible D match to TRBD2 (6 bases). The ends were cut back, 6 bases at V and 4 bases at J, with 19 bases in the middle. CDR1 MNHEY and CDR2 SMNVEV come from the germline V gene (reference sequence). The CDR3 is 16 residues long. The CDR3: CASRISSGTGYNEQFF. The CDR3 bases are TGTGCCAGCAGAATCTCCTCCGGGACTGGATACAATGAGCAGTTCTTC.

CDR3 bases: TGTGCCAGCAGCGACAATCCGGGACAGAGCTACGAGCAGTACTTC. This translates into CASSDNPGQSYEQYF. This chain links TRBV9 with TRBJ2-7; TRBD1 aligns across 7 bases. CDR3 length: 15 residues. The junction had 9 bases not matched to a gene; V was cut back by 3 bases and J by 3 bases. Germline assignment: CDR1 SGDLS and CDR2 YYNGEE.

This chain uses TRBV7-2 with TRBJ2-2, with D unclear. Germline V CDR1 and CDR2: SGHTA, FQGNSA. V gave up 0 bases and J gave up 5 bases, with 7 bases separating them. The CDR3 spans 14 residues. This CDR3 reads CASSLAGLTGELFF. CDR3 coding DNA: TGTGCCAGCAGCTTAGCCGGTCTTACCGGGGAGCTGTTTTTT.

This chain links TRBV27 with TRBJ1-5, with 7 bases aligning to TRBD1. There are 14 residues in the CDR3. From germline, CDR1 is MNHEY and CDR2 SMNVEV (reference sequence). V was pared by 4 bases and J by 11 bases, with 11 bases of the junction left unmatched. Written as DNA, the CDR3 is TGTGCCAGCAGTTCGCGACAGGGTGGGCGGTCCCAGCATTTT. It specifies CASSSRQGGRSQHF.

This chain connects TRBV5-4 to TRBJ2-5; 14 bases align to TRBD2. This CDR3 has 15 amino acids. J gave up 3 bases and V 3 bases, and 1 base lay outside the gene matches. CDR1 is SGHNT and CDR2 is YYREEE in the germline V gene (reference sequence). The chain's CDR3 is CASSSGLAGEETQYF. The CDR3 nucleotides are TGTGCCAGCAGCTCGGGACTAGCGGGAGAAGAGACCCAGTACTTC.

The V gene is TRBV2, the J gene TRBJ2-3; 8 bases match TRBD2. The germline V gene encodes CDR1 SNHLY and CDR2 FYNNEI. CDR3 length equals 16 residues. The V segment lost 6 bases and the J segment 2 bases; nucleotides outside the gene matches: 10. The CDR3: CASRLQEAGDTDTQYF. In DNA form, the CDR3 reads TGTGCCAGCAGACTTCAAGAAGCGGGGGACACAGATACGCAGTATTTT.

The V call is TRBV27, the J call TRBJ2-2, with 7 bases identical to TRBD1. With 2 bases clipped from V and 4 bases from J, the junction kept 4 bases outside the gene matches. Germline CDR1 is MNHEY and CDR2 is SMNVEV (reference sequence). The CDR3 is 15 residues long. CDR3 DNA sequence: TGTGCCAGCAGTTTAGCTTACAGGGGCACCGGGGAGCTGTTTTTT. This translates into CASSLAYRGTGELFF.

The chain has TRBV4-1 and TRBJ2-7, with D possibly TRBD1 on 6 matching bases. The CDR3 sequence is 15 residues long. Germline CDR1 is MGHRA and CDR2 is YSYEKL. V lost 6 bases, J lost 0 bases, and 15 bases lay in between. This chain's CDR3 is CASSYSRGPSYEQYF. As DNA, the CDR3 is TGCGCCAGCAGTTATAGCAGGGGACCCTCCTACGAGCAGTACTTC.